This record covers a single T cell receptor beta chain. This sample is part of a study of blood T cell repertoires in COVID-19. Across the study: Acute and convalescent COVID-19 samples came from the United States, Italy and Spain.

TCRdb's table, derived via immunoSEQ multiplex PCR, lists solely in-frame clones and lacks some. The data contain fewer than 250,000 clones, under 85% of them singletons. Those enrolled, adults aged roughly 18 to 89 years, came from around 24 US areas. Cohort 3 recovered donors had two negative PCRs, clearance, or symptom resolution. Deletions cut 8 bases from V and 8 bases from J, with 24 bases between. The CDR3 sequence is 15 residues long. CDR1 is SNHLY and CDR2 is FYNNEI in the germline V gene. This chain links TRBV2 with TRBJ1-2, with no clear D. The sample taken for sequencing was PBMCs or T cells enriched from blood (not recorded which). This TCR was sampled from a man in his sixties who had recovered from COVID-19. The CDR3 nucleotides read TGTGCCAGCGGGAGTACCACGAGGAGAGAATCCGGCTACACCTTC. Translation gives CASGSTTRRESGYTF.